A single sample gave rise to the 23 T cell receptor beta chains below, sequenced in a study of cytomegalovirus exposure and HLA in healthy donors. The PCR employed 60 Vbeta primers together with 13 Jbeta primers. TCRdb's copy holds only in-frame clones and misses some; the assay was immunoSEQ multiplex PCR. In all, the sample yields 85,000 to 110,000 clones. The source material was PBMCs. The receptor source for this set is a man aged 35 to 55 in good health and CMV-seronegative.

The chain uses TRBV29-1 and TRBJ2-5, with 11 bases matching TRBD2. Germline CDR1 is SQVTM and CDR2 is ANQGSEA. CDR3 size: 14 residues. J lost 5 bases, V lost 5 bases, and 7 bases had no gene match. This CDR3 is CSVLVAGGWETQYF. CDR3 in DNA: TGCAGCGTTTTGGTAGCGGGGGGGTGGGAGACCCAGTACTTC.

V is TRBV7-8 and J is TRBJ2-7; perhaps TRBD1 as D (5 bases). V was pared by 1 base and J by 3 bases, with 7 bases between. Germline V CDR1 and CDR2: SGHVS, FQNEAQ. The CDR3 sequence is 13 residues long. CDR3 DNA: TGTGCCAGCAGCTTAGGGGGCAACTACGAGCAGTACTTC. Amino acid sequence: CASSLGGNYEQYF. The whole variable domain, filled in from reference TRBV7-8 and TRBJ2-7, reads GAGVSQSPRYKVAKRGQDVALRCDPISGHVSLFWYQQALGQGPEFLTYFQNEAQLDKSGLPSDRFFAERPEGSVSTLKIQRTQQEDSAVYLCASSLGGNYEQYFGPGTRLTVT.

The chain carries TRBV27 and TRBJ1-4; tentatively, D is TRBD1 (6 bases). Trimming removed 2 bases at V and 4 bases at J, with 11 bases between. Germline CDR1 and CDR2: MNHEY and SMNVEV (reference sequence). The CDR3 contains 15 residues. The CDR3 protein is CASSLLGAGNEKLFF. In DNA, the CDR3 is TGTGCCAGCAGTTTACTGGGGGCCGGTAATGAAAAACTGTTTTTT.

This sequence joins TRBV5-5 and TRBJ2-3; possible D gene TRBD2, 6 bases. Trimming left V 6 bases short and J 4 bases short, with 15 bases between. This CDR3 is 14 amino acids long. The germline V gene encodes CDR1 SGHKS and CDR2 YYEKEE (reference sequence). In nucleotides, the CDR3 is TGTGCCAGCAATCGGGACTGGGATTCAGATACGCAGTATTTT. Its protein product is CASNRDWDSDTQYF.

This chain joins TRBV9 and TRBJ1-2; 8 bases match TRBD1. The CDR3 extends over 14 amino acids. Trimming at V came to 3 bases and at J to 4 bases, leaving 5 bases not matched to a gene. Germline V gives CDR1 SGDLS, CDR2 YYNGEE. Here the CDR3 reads CASSAGGAVYGYTF. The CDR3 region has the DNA TGTGCCAGCAGCGCAGGGGGCGCAGTCTATGGCTACACCTTC.

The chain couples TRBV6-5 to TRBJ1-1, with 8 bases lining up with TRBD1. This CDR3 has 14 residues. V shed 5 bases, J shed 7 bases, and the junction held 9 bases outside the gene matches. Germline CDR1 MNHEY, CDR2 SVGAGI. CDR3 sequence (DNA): TGTGCCAGCAGTCGACCGGGACAGGACTTTGAAGCTTTCTTT. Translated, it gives CASSRPGQDFEAFF.

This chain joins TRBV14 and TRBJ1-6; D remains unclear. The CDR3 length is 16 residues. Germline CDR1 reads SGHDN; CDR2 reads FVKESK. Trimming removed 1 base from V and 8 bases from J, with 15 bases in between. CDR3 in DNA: TGTGCCAGCAGCCAAGCTCCTGGCACCGCTGATTCACCCCTCCACTTT. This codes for CASSQAPGTADSPLHF.

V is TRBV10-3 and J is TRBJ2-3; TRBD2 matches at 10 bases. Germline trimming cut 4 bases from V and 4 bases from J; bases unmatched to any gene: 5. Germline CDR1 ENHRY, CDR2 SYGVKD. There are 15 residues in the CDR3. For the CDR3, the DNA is TGTGCCATCAGTGCTGAAGCGGGAGGGCCAGATACGCAGTATTTT. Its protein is CAISAEAGGPDTQYF.

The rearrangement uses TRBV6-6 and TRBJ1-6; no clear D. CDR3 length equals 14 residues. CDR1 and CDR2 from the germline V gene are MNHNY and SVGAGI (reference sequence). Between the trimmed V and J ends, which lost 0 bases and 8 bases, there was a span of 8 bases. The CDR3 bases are TGTGCCAGCAGTTACTCGCGGAAAGATTCACCCCTCCACTTT. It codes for CASSYSRKDSPLHF.

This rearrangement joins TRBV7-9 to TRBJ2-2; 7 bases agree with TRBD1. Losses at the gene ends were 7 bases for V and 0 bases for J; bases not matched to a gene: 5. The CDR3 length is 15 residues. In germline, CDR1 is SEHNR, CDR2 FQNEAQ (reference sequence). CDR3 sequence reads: CASIWGTANTGELFF. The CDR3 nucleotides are TGTGCCAGCATCTGGGGGACAGCGAACACCGGGGAGCTGTTTTTT.

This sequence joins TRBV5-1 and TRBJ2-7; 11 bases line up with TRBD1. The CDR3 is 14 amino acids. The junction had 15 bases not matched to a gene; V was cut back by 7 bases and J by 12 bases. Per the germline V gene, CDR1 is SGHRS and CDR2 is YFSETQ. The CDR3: CASSAGQGDPIPYF. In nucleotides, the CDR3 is TGCGCCAGCTCAGCGGGACAGGGGGATCCTATACCGTACTTC.

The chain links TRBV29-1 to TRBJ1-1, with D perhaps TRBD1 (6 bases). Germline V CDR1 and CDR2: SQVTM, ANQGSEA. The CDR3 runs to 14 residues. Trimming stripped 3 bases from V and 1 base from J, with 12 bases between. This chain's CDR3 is CSVEGALTNTEAFF. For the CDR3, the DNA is TGCAGCGTTGAGGGGGCACTGACGAACACTGAAGCTTTCTTT.

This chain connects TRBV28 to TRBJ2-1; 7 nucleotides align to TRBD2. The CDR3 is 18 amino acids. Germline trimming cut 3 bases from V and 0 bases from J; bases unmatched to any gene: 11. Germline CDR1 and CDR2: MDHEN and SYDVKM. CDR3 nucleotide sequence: TGTGCCAGCAGTTTTAAGGTCCTGGGCGGGAGCTCCTACAATGAGCAGTTCTTC. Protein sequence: CASSFKVLGGSSYNEQFF. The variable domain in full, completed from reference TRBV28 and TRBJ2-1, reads DVKVTQSSRYLVKRTGEKVFLECVQDMDHENMFWYRQDPGLGLRLIYFSYDVKMKEKGDIPEGYSVSREKKERFSLILESASTNQTSMYLCASSFKVLGGSSYNEQFFGPGTRLTVL.

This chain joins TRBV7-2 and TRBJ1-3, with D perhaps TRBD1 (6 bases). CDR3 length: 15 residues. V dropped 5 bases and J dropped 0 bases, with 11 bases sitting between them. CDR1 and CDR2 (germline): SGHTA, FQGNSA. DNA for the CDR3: TGTGCCAGCAGCCCGGACAGTGCCTCTGGAAACACCATATATTTT. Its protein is CASSPDSASGNTIYF.

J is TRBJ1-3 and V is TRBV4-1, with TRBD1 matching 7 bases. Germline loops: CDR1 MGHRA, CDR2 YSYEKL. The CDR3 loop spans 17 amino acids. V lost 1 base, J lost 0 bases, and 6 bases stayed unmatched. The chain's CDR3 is CASSQAPGQTSGNTIYF. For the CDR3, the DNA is TGCGCCAGCAGCCAAGCCCCGGGACAGACCTCTGGAAACACCATATATTTT.

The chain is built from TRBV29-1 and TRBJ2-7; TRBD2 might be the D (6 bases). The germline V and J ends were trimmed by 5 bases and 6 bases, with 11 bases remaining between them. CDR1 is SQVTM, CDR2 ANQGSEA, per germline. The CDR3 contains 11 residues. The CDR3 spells CSVSRDSEQYF. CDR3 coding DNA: TGCAGCGTTAGCAGGGACTCCGAGCAGTACTTC.

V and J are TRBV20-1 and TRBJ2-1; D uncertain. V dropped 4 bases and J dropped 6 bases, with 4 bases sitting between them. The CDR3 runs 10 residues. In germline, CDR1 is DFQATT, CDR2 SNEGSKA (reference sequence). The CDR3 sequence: CSATSNEQFF. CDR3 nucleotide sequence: TGCAGTGCTACTTCCAATGAGCAGTTCTTC.

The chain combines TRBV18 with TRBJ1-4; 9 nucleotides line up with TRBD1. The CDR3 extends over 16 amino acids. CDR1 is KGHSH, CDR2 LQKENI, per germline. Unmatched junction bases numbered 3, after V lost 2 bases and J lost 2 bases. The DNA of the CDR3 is TGTGCCAGCTCACCAATGGGACAGGGCACTAATGAAAAACTGTTTTTT. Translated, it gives CASSPMGQGTNEKLFF.

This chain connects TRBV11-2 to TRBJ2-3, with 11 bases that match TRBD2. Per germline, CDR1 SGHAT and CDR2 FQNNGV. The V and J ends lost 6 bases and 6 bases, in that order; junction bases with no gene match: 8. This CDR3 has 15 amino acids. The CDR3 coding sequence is TGTGCCAGCAGTCATCCGGGACTAGCGGAGGATACGCAGTATTTT. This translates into CASSHPGLAEDTQYF.

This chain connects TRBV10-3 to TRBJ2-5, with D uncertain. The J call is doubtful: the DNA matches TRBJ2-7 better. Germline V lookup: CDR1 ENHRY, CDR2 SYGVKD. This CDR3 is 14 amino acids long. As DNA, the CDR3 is TGTGCCATCAGTGAATTTATTGAATCCTACGAGCAGTACTTC. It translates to CAISEFIESYEQYF.

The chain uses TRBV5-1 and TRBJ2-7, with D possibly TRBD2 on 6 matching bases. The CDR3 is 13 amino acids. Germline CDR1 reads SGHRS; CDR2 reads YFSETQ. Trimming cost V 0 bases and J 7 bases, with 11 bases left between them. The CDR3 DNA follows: TGCGCCAGCAGCTTGGTCCGAGGGACTGAGCAGTACTTC. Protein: CASSLVRGTEQYF.

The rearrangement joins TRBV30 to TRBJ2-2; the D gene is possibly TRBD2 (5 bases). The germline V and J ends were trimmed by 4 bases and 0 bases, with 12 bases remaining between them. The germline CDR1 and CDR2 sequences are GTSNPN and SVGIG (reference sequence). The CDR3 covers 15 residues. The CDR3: CAWKVEGANTGELFF. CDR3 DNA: TGTGCCTGGAAGGTTGAGGGTGCGAACACCGGGGAGCTGTTTTTT.

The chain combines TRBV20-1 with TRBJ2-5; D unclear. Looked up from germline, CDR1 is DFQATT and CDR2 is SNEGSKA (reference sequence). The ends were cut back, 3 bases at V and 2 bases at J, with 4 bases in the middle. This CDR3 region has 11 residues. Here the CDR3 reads CSARSQETQYF. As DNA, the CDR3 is TGCAGTGCTAGGTCTCAAGAGACCCAGTACTTC.